This T cell receptor beta chain was obtained from a study of blood T cell repertoires in COVID-19. Across the study: The study drew acute and convalescent COVID-19 samples from the United States, Italy and Spain. T cells, B-cell-depleted T cells, or PBMCs supplied cDNA or gDNA.

Trimming shortened V by 0 bases and J by 6 bases, and 12 bases separated the two germline ends. The CDR3 is made up of 14 amino acids. Per the germline V gene, CDR1 is LGHNA and CDR2 is YNFKEQ. In the original analysis: Amplifying reference gene primers gave estimates of nucleated cell counts. Sequencing used immunoSEQ multiplex PCR; TCRdb keeps in-frame clones, though not all of them. V, J and clone size are those of that table, while D and trimming were read from the DNA. Of 45,000 or so clones listed, approximately 80% are singletons. The chain links TRBV4-2 to TRBJ2-7; D might be TRBD2 (5 bases). The specimen was peripheral blood. This receptor was obtained from a man aged 70-80 years with acute or convalescent COVID-19. The CDR3: CASSQDPRGTEQYF. The DNA for the CDR3 is TGTGCCAGCAGCCAAGATCCTCGGGGTACCGAGCAGTACTTC.